A single sample gave rise to the 22 T cell receptor beta chains below, sequenced in a study of high-grade serous ovarian cancer treatment subgroups. Profiled with immunoSEQ multiplex PCR; TCRdb holds only in-frame clones, not every one. The sample includes hundreds of clones, around 73% seen only once; the top ten take around a sixth. The tumor samples were collected prior to definitive surgery or chemotherapy. Specimen: tumor tissue. The receptors here all came from a human donor with high-grade serous ovarian cancer.

The chain links TRBV5-1 to TRBJ2-2; TRBD2 might be the D (5 bases). The length of the CDR3 is 13 residues. V was trimmed by 4 bases and J by 9 bases, leaving 13 bases between them. CDR1 is SGHRS and CDR2 is YFSETQ in the germline V gene. The CDR3 DNA is TGCGCCAGCAGCGCCCGGGAACCTCGGGAGCTGTTTTTT. It yields the protein CASSAREPRELFF.

Notes on this clone: The junction departs from germline at one end; a sequencing error may be responsible. The chain recombines TRBV27 with TRBJ2-6, with D perhaps matching TRBD1 or TRBD2 (5 bases each). The germline V gene encodes CDR1 MNHEY and CDR2 SMNVEV (reference sequence). The length of the CDR3 is 16 residues. The DNA for the CDR3 is TGTGCCACCAGTACGGGGCGAGTCTCTGGGGCCAACGTCCTGACTTTC. This translates into CATSTGRVSGANVLTF.

The sample holds one count of this clone. The chain is built from TRBV19 and TRBJ2-5; a possible D gene is TRBD2 (5 bases). The CDR3 has 15 residues. V was cut by 4 bases and J by 2 bases, with 14 bases left in between. CDR1 and CDR2 from the germline V gene are LNHDA and SQIVND (reference sequence). CDR3 sequence reads: CASSTIGGLQETQYF. The CDR3 DNA reads TGTGCCAGTAGTACCATTGGAGGCTTACAAGAGACCCAGTACTTC.

This clone was detected only a few times. V and J are TRBV7-8 and TRBJ1-5; TRBD1 aligns across 7 bases. With V trimmed by 5 bases and J by 7 bases, 5 bases remained unmatched. The CDR3 is 13 amino acids. The germline V gene has CDR1 SGHVS and CDR2 FQNEAQ. The chain's CDR3 is CASSPDRRQPQHF. The CDR3 nucleotides are TGTGCCAGCAGCCCGGACAGGCGACAGCCCCAGCATTTT.

The rearrangement joins TRBV7-2 to TRBJ2-1; 8 bases map to TRBD2. V dropped 5 bases and J dropped 8; count of bases not matched to a gene: 8. The CDR3 spans 14 residues. Per the germline V gene, CDR1 is SGHTA and CDR2 is FQGNSA. This chain's CDR3 is CASSPWTSNHEQFF. CDR3 nucleotides: TGTGCCAGCAGCCCATGGACTAGCAACCATGAGCAGTTCTTC.

The genes are TRBV15 and TRBJ2-2; D unresolved. The V gene's germline CDR1 is LNHNV and CDR2 YYDKDF (reference sequence). This CDR3 spans 15 amino acids. Deletions cut 4 bases from V and 6 bases from J, with 15 bases between. CDR3 in amino acids: CATSTSKRESGELFF. The DNA of the CDR3 is TGTGCCACCAGCACCAGTAAAAGAGAGTCCGGGGAGCTGTTTTTT.

The chain joins TRBV2 to TRBJ2-7; 10 nucleotides match TRBD2. V lost 7 bases to trimming and J lost 2 bases; unmatched junction nucleotides: 5. This CDR3 comprises 14 residues. Germline assignment: CDR1 SNHLY and CDR2 FYNNEI. The CDR3 reads CASMPSGGPYEQYV. CDR3 nucleotide sequence: TGTGCCAGCATGCCTAGCGGGGGCCCCTACGAGCAGTACGTC.

The V gene is TRBV27, the J gene TRBJ2-7, with 8 bases aligning to TRBD1. Germline trimming cut 6 bases from V and 0 bases from J; bases unmatched to any gene: 4. Germline-derived CDR1 and CDR2 are MNHEY and SMNVEV (reference sequence). There are 14 residues in the CDR3. CDR3 residues: CASSRDRNSYEQYF. The CDR3 coding sequence is TGTGCCAGCAGCAGGGACAGGAACTCCTACGAGCAGTACTTC.

The rearrangement uses TRBV7-3 and TRBJ2-1; D is possibly TRBD1 (5 bases). Trimming removed 2 bases from V and 6 bases from J, with 14 bases in between. Germline V gives CDR1 SGHTA, CDR2 FQGTGA. This CDR3 spans 15 amino acids. CDR3 in DNA: TGTGCCAGCAGCTTAGAAACAGGCCGACGCAATGAGCAGTTCTTC. Its protein is CASSLETGRRNEQFF.

This chain joins TRBV19 and TRBJ1-1; D is unclear. V lost 7 bases and J lost 5, with 17 bases in between. The CDR3 loop spans 14 amino acids. Per germline, CDR1 LNHDA and CDR2 SQIVND (reference sequence). CDR3 DNA sequence: TGTGCCAGTATCATAAGGGCCTCCGGGACTGAAGCTTTCTTT. This sequence encodes CASIIRASGTEAFF. Filled out from reference TRBV19 and TRBJ1-1, the complete variable domain reads DGGITQSPKYLFRKEGQNVTLSCEQNLNHDAMYWYRQDPGQGLRLIYYSQIVNDFQKGDIAEGYSVSREKKESFPLTVTSAQKNPTAFYLCASIIRASGTEAFFGQGTRLTVV.

The chain carries TRBV10-3 and TRBJ2-6; the D gene is possibly TRBD2 (6 bases). Germline V lookup: CDR1 ENHRY, CDR2 SYGVKD. The V end was cut by 4 bases, the J end by 5 bases, with 18 bases between. This CDR3 comprises 17 residues. DNA of the CDR3: TGTGCCATCAGTGGACTAGAGATACAAAGTCGGGCCAACGTCCTGACTTTC. Translating gives CAISGLEIQSRANVLTF.

The rearrangement joins TRBV21-1 to TRBJ1-3; the table's D call, TRBD1, has no DNA check behind it. TRBV21-1 is reported as a pseudogene. This CDR3 comprises 17 residues. The CDR3 region has the DNA TGTGCCAGTAGGGCGTCGACGGAGGGGGCGCTTGGAAACACCATATATTTT. Protein product: CASRASTEGALGNTIYF.

V is TRBV5-1 and J is TRBJ2-1; D not certain. The CDR3 loop spans 13 amino acids. CDR1 is SGHRS, CDR2 YFSETQ, per germline. V lost 4 bases to trimming and J lost 8 bases, with 13 bases between them. CDR3 sequence reads: CASSIRLGHEQFF. CDR3 coding DNA: TGCGCCAGCAGCATCAGGCTGGGCCATGAGCAGTTCTTC.

The V and J genes are TRBV6-4 and TRBJ2-1; 12 bases agree with TRBD2. There are 14 residues in the CDR3. From germline, CDR1 is MRHNA and CDR2 SNTAGT. V lost 2 bases and J lost 7; bases outside the gene matches: 0. The CDR3 here is CASSDLAGGNEQFF. Written as DNA, the CDR3 is TGTGCCAGCAGTGACCTAGCGGGAGGGAATGAGCAGTTCTTC.

The rearrangement uses TRBV28 and TRBJ2-7; 10 bases are shared with TRBD1. CDR3 length: 15 amino acids. Trimming cost V 6 bases and J 2 bases; bases outside gene matches: 7. Germline V gene sequence: CDR1 MDHEN, CDR2 SYDVKM. This CDR3 is CASSPRGTGAYEQYV. The DNA of the CDR3 is TGTGCCAGCAGCCCTCGTGGGACAGGGGCCTACGAGCAGTACGTC.

The chain has TRBV5-1 and TRBJ1-2; the match to TRBD1 covers 7 bases. Germline values: CDR1 SGHRS, CDR2 YFSETQ. V shed 0 bases, J shed 7 bases, and the junction held 9 bases outside the gene matches. The CDR3 loop spans 15 amino acids. CDR3 coding DNA: TGCGCCAGCAGCTTGGGGCCTGGGACAGCCAGTGGCTACACCTTC. This sequence encodes CASSLGPGTASGYTF.

This sequence joins TRBV7-2 and TRBJ1-6, with D unresolved. Trimming took off 3 bases at V and 7 bases at J, with 16 bases between the two ends. Germline values: CDR1 SGHTA, CDR2 FQGNSA. The CDR3 is made up of 16 amino acids. CDR3 region: CASSFGWSVKNSPLHF. As DNA, the CDR3 is TGTGCCAGCAGCTTTGGCTGGTCAGTGAAGAATTCACCCCTCCACTTT.

There are a few counts of this clone. The chain combines TRBV21-1 with TRBJ1-2. TRBV21-1 is reported as a pseudogene. The CDR3 is 15 amino acids. CDR3 loop: CASRAHKISHYGYTF. The CDR3 nucleotides are TGTGCCAGCCGAGCCCATAAAATATCGCACTATGGCTACACCTTC.

The V and J genes are TRBV5-8 and TRBJ2-3, with a possible D match to TRBD2 (6 bases). From germline, CDR1 is SGHTS and CDR2 YDEGEE. The CDR3 is 16 amino acids. V lost 1 base and J 1 base, leaving 13 bases between the germline ends. The DNA of the CDR3 is TGTGCCAGCAGCTTGTTTTCCGGGAGTGGCACAGATACGCAGTATTTT. It codes for CASSLFSGSGTDTQYF.

This rearrangement joins TRBV6-1 to TRBJ2-5, with TRBD2 as a possible D gene (6 bases). V was clipped by 1 base and J by 2 bases, with 26 bases between them. Per the germline V gene, CDR1 is MNHNS and CDR2 is SASEGT. CDR3 length: 20 amino acids. The chain's CDR3 is CASSEVEGGWGLQTQETQYF. The CDR3 coding sequence is TGTGCCAGCAGTGAAGTGGAGGGTGGATGGGGACTTCAGACTCAAGAGACCCAGTACTTC.

This chain joins TRBV5-1 and TRBJ2-5; maybe TRBD1 (5 bases). There are 16 residues in the CDR3. The germline V and J ends were trimmed by 0 bases and 4 bases, with 16 bases remaining between them. The germline V gene has CDR1 SGHRS and CDR2 YFSETQ. The CDR3 reads CASSLGGRETGETQYF. In DNA form, the CDR3 reads TGCGCCAGCAGCTTGGGGGGCCGAGAGACGGGAGAGACCCAGTACTTC.

The chain is built from TRBV19 and TRBJ2-2, with 7 positions matching TRBD2. In germline, CDR1 is LNHDA, CDR2 SQIVND (reference sequence). J lost 1 base, V lost 7 bases, and 6 bases had no gene match. This CDR3 has 15 residues. This CDR3 reads CASKSGGVNTGELFF. In DNA, the CDR3 is TGTGCCAGTAAGAGTGGGGGGGTGAACACCGGGGAGCTGTTTTTT. Together with reference TRBV19 and TRBJ2-2, the CDR3 gives the full variable domain: DGGITQSPKYLFRKEGQNVTLSCEQNLNHDAMYWYRQDPGQGLRLIYYSQIVNDFQKGDIAEGYSVSREKKESFPLTVTSAQKNPTAFYLCASKSGGVNTGELFFGEGSRLTVL.